The T cell receptor (beta chain) under discussion was sequenced for a study of T cell repertoires in cytomegalovirus infection. Overall study context: HLA-C-restricted CMV epitopes, recently identified, and well-studied HLA-B-restricted ones were used by the study. Findings and caveats of the study: The ex vivo response was dominated by HLA-C-restricted CMV-specific TCR beta clonotypes. Carriers of CMV and the relevant HLA type were discriminated by public TCR beta frequency.

V was trimmed by 4 bases and J by 7 bases, leaving 13 bases between them. Germline-derived CDR1 and CDR2 are MNHNS and SASEGT. This CDR3 region has 13 residues. The table lists this clonotype with a few counts. Its antigen is not known. TCRdb independently ran MiXCR on the reads; one entry per CDR3 protein. The sample holds roughly 500,000 distinct CDR3 sequences; approximately 46% are singletons and the top ten take about 41%. This clonotype was obtained from a human donor in good health (CMV status not recorded). Some clones in this sample may be carry-over from other donors' samples. The chain recombines TRBV6-1 with TRBJ2-5, with a possible D match to TRBD1 (6 bases). The material sequenced was cultured PBMCs, taken from culture after CMV antigen stimulation. The CDR3 loop reads CASSGETGSTQYF. In nucleotides, the CDR3 is TGTGCCAGCAGTGGAGAAACAGGGTCGACCCAGTACTTC.